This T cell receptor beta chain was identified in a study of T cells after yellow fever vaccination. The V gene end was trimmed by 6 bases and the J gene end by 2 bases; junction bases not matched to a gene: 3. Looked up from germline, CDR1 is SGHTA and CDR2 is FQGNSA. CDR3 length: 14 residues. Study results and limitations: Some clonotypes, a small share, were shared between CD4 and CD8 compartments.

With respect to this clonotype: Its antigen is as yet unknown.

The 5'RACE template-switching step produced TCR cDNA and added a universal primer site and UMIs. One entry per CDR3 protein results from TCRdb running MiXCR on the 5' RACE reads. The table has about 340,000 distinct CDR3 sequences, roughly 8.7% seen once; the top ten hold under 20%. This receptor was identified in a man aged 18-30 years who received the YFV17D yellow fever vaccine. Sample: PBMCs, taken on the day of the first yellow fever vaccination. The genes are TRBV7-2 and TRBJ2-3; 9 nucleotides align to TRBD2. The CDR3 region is CASRASGDTDTQYF. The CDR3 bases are TGTGCCAGCAGGGCTAGCGGGGACACAGATACGCAGTATTTT.